This T cell receptor beta chain derives from a study of cytomegalovirus exposure and HLA in healthy donors. Germline V gene lookup returns CDR1 MGHDK and CDR2 SYGVNS. V was trimmed by 4 bases and J by 3 bases, leaving 12 bases between them. The CDR3 runs 14 residues. The PCR made use of 60 Vbeta and 13 Jbeta primers. Sequenced by immunoSEQ multiplex PCR; TCRdb stores in-frame clones only, minus some. The table shows 65,000 to 100,000 clones, with over 75% occurring only once. This clone came up once. The TCR was taken from a female donor in good health and CMV-seronegative. The rearrangement uses TRBV25-1 and TRBJ1-2; D gene ambiguous. Sequencing used PBMCs. The CDR3 DNA follows: TGTGCCAGCAGTGTTGGGAGTGGGGACTATGGCTACACCTTC. This gives the protein CASSVGSGDYGYTF.